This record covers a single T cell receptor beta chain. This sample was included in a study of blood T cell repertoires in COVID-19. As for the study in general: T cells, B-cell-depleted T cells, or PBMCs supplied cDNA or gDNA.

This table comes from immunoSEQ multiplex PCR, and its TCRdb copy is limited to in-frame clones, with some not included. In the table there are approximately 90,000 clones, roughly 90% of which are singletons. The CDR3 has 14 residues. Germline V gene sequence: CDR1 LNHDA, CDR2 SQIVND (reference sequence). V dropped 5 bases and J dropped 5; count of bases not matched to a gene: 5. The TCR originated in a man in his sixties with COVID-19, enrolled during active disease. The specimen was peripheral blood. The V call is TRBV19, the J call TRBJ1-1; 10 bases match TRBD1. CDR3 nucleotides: TGTGCCAGTAGTCGGACAGGGGGAGAAACTGAAGCTTTCTTT. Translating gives CASSRTGGETEAFF.